The rows below give T cell receptor beta chains drawn from one sample of a study of shared clonotypes between healthy human individuals. The data were produced by immunoSEQ multiplex PCR, yet TCRdb's version contains in-frame clones alone and is incomplete. The data contain a few million clones, approximately 95% of them seen just once; the ten biggest clones take up 0.35% to 0.45%. Sequencing was performed on naive CD4+ T cells from PBMCs. These receptors were obtained from a young man in good health. Some clones in this sample may be carry-over from other donors' samples. Each CDR3 is given with its conserved first and last residue. Fields, in order: V gene, clone size, J gene, D gene, CDR3 DNA, CDR3 protein. A D gene is named only where the DNA matches it firmly. The size field is filled for only some rows; it gives once, few, many or a size class.

TRBV6-1,NA,TRBJ2-7,NA,TGTGCCAGCAGGTGGAGGGACGAGCAGTACTTC,CASRWRDEQYF
TRBV18,NA,TRBJ2-1,TRBD1,TGTGCCAGCTCACTCGACAGGGGGCTCTACAATGAGCAGTTCTTC,CASSLDRGLYNEQFF
TRBV2,NA,TRBJ1-1,NA,TGTGCCAGCAATGGCCAGATGAACACTGAAGCTTTCTTT,CASNGQMNTEAFF
TRBV30,NA,TRBJ2-3,NA,TGTGCCTGGAGTGACGGTAACGCAGATACGCAGTATTTT,CAWSDGNADTQYF
TRBV9,NA,TRBJ1-6,NA,TGTGCCAGCAGCGTAGATGTTCGATCGACGCCTAATTCACCCCTCCACTTT,CASSVDVRSTPNSPLHF
TRBV6-5,NA,TRBJ1-1,NA,TGTGCCAGCAGATCCGGGCCCCGGGTCACTGAAGCTTTCTTT,CASRSGPRVTEAFF
TRBV28,NA,TRBJ2-7,NA,TGTGCCAGCAGTTCCCCCGGGACGACTTACGAGCAGTACTTC,CASSSPGTTYEQYF
TRBV28,once,TRBJ2-3,NA,TGTGCCAGCAGTCCCCCCGGCACAGATACGCAGTATTTT,CASSPPGTDTQYF
TRBV5-1,NA,TRBJ2-1,TRBD1,TGCGCCAGCAGCAATCTGACAGGGTATGGTCAGTTCTTC,CASSNLTGYGQFF
TRBV9,NA,TRBJ2-3,TRBD2,TGTGCCAGCAGCGTGCTCGGGCTAGCGGGCACAGATACGCAGTATTTT,CASSVLGLAGTDTQYF
TRBV5-6,NA,TRBJ1-2,TRBD1,TGTGCCAGCAGCTCCGGGGACAGGGGGAGAGTTGGCTACACCTTC,CASSSGDRGRVGYTF
TRBV7-2,NA,TRBJ1-5,NA,TGTGCCAGCAGCCCTATAGCTTTGGGGGGGCCGGACCAGCCCCAGCATTTT,CASSPIALGGPDQPQHF
TRBV28,NA,TRBJ1-2,NA,TGTGCCAGCAGTTACCCCCTTAGCGGAGTCTATGGCTACACCTTC,CASSYPLSGVYGYTF
TRBV6-5,NA,TRBJ2-7,TRBD2,TGTGCCAGCAGTTACTCGGCGGGAGGGCCCTACGAGCAGTACTTC,CASSYSAGGPYEQYF
TRBV5-1,NA,TRBJ2-6,NA,TGCGCCAGCAGCCAGGACAGCTCTGGGGCCAACGTCCTGACTTTC,CASSQDSSGANVLTF
TRBV9,NA,TRBJ2-1,NA,TGTGCCAGCAGCTCCCGTTCAGCATACTGGAGGGAGATCACCTACAATGAGCAGTTCTTC,CASSSRSAYWREITYNEQFF
TRBV5-4,NA,TRBJ2-7,NA,TGTGCCAGCAGCTCCGAACAGTTTCCTACGGCGGAGCAGTACTTC,CASSSEQFPTAEQYF
TRBV28,NA,TRBJ1-1,NA,TGTGCCAGCAGTTTCCAAGGGGGGAACACTGAAGCTTTCTTT,CASSFQGGNTEAFF
TRBV28,NA,TRBJ2-6,NA,TGTGCCAGCAGTTTTCAGGGCTCTGGCTCTGGGGCCAACGTCCTGACTTTC,CASSFQGSGSGANVLTF
TRBV7-2,NA,TRBJ1-1,NA,TGTGCCAGCAGCCCCGACCCTCTGAACACTGAAGCTTTCTTT,CASSPDPLNTEAFF
TRBV11-3,NA,TRBJ2-1,TRBD2,TGTGCCAGCAGCGGAGGGGCGGGAGGTACAGCCTACAATGAGCAGTTCTTC,CASSGGAGGTAYNEQFF
TRBV5-1,NA,TRBJ2-7,NA,TGCGCCAGCAGCTTGGGCAGGTTGGGGGAGCAGTACTTC,CASSLGRLGEQYF